This TCR beta chain was retrieved from a study of T cell responses to AZD1222 COVID-19 vaccine. Study results and caveats: Spike-spanning, vaccine-associated CD4 TCRs were dominant at 160-218 and 743-854.

The CDR3 contains 15 residues. Germline lookup yields CDR1 MNHEY and CDR2 SVGAGI. V was cut by 2 bases and J by 9 bases, with 14 bases left in between. A note on this clone: The target antigen is unknown.

Using immunoSEQ multiplex PCR, the repertoire was profiled, and TCRdb retains in-frame clones only, with some absent. The sample yields about 54,000 clones, 75% to 90% seen once. The clonotype originates from an adult who received the AZD1222 COVID-19 vaccine. V is TRBV6-5 and J is TRBJ1-6; D may be TRBD1 (6 bases). The sample was peripheral blood, taken 28 days after the second AZD1222 dose. In nucleotides, the CDR3 is TGTGCCAGCAGTTACCAGAACAGGGTTCTTTCACCCCTCCACTTT. Protein sequence: CASSYQNRVLSPLHF.